These T cell receptor beta chains were read from a single sample in a study of technical replicates of blood from four donors. Libraries were prepared by immunoSEQ multiplex PCR; TCRdb keeps only in-frame clonotypes and omits some of them. Of fewer than 95,000 clones detected, about 94% appear once; the ten largest clones hold 0.26%. Sequencing was performed on T cells isolated from PBMCs. The receptors shown here come from a human donor in good health. CDR3s include the opening cysteine and the closing phenylalanine or tryptophan. The D gene is left open where the match is weak. Part of the rows lack a size; the others show once, few, many or a class for expanded clones.

J | size | D | V | DNA | CDR3
TRBJ1-2 | - | TRBD1 | TRBV11-2 | TGTGCCAGCAGCTTAGTGAGGGGGACAGCCGCTGGCTACACCTTC | CASSLVRGTAAGYTF
TRBJ1-5 | once | - | TRBV6-1 | TGTGCCAGCAGAGACAGTTTCAATCAGCCCCAGCATTTT | CASRDSFNQPQHF
TRBJ2-4 | - | - | TRBV28 | TGTGCCAGCAGTTTAAACAGGGTTTCAGTGCAAAACATTCAGTACTTC | CASSLNRVSVQNIQYF
TRBJ2-1 | - | - | TRBV14 | TGTGCCAGCAGCCAACGACCCCCGGGGTACCGGGTAAGCCGCAATCGCGATGAGCAGTTCTTC | CASSQRPPGYRVSRNRDEQFF
TRBJ2-2 | - | TRBD1 | TRBV5-1 | TGCGCCAGCAGCCCGACAGGGAACCGGGAGCTGTTTTTT | CASSPTGNRELFF
TRBJ2-7 | - | TRBD2 | TRBV6-5 | TGTGCCAGCAGTTACGACCCCCGGGAGGGCCTATACTTC | CASSYDPREGLYF
TRBJ2-5 | - | - | TRBV28 | TGTGCCAGCAGTCCCCACTTAGGTGGAGTAGAGACCCAGTACTTC | CASSPHLGGVETQYF
TRBJ2-3 | - | TRBD2 | TRBV11-3 | TGTGCCAGCAGCTTAACTAGCGGGGGTACGCAGTATTTT | CASSLTSGGTQYF
TRBJ2-7 | - | - | TRBV13 | TGTGCCAGCAGCTTTTCGGGGGTGACCGTTGGCTACGAGCAGTACTTC | CASSFSGVTVGYEQYF
TRBJ1-3 | - | - | TRBV5-6 | TGTGCCAGCATCAGCGGGACTTCTGGAAACACCATATATTTT | CASISGTSGNTIYF
TRBJ1-1 | - | - | TRBV29-1 | TGCAGCGTCGCCACCTTTGACAGCGCCCTCTCTGAAGCTTTCTTT | CSVATFDSALSEAFF
TRBJ1-2 | - | TRBD1 | TRBV6-1 | TGTGCCAGCAGTGAAAAGTACGGGACAGGGCCCAGGGGTAGTTATGGCTACACCTTC | CASSEKYGTGPRGSYGYTF
TRBJ2-3 | - | TRBD2 | TRBV13 | TGTGCCAGCAGGTGGGGGGGGGACACAGATACGCAGTATTTT | CASRWGGDTDTQYF
TRBJ2-2 | - | TRBD1 | TRBV7-9 | TGTGCCAGCAGCCCGCGGACAGGAATGTTCGTCGCGAACACCGGGGAGCTGTTTTTT | CASSPRTGMFVANTGELFF
TRBJ2-7 | once | - | TRBV18 | TGTGCCAGCTCGACTATGGGGAGTTGGAGGGAAAGAGGCGAGCAGTACTTC | CASSTMGSWRERGEQYF
TRBJ2-1 | - | TRBD2 | TRBV6-5 | TGTGCCAGCTCAAGACTAGCGGCCTACAATGAGCAGTTCTTC | CASSRLAAYNEQFF
TRBJ1-2 | - | TRBD1 | TRBV6-1 | TGTGCCAGCAGTGCCTCTACCGGGACAGGGTATGGCTACACCTTC | CASSASTGTGYGYTF
TRBJ1-5 | - | - | TRBV4-2 | TGTGCCAGCAGCCACGCAGGGGCCGGACCTAGCAATCAGCCCCAGCATTTT | CASSHAGAGPSNQPQHF
TRBJ2-7 | once | - | TRBV28 | TGTGCCAGCAGTCCAGCGTTACCCCTCTACGAGCAGTACTTC | CASSPALPLYEQYF
TRBJ2-7 | - | TRBD2 | TRBV4-1 | TGCGCCAGCAGCCTACCTGGGACTAGCGGGGGGCGCGGGCAGTACTTC | CASSLPGTSGGRGQYF
TRBJ2-1 | - | - | TRBV5-1 | TGCGCCAGCAGCTTAAACTATTTATCCGATGAGCAGTTCTTC | CASSLNYLSDEQFF
TRBJ2-1 | - | - | TRBV7-2 | TGTGCCAGCAGCGCCTACAGCAGAAGCTCCTACAATGAGCAGTTCTTC | CASSAYSRSSYNEQFF
TRBJ2-7 | - | - | TRBV7-9 | TGTGCCAGCAGCTTAGCGGAGCCTTTTTACGAGCAGTACTTC | CASSLAEPFYEQYF
TRBJ2-7 | - | - | TRBV27 | TGTGCCAGCAGTTTATCTCTAGCCGGCAGCTATCGCGAGCAGTACTTC | CASSLSLAGSYREQYF
TRBJ2-5 | - | - | TRBV7-9 | TGTGCCAGCAGCTTCCGGGGAGGCGACGAGACCCAGTACTTC | CASSFRGGDETQYF
TRBJ2-1 | - | - | TRBV19 | TGTGCCAGTAGTACGCAGGGGCGAAATTACTTCAGAAACTACAATGAGCAGTTCTTC | CASSTQGRNYFRNYNEQFF
TRBJ2-7 | - | TRBD2 | TRBV28 | TGTGCCAGCAGCCCCCCGAAGCGGGAAGTGACCTACGAGCAGTACTTC | CASSPPKREVTYEQYF
TRBJ1-5 | - | TRBD1 | TRBV6-4 | TGTGCCAGCAGTGACTCTGTGGACAGGGCCACATGGCCCCAGCATTTT | CASSDSVDRATWPQHF
TRBJ2-7 | - | - | TRBV6-1 | TGTGCCAGCACCCGGACGGAGGGCTACGAGCAGTACTTC | CASTRTEGYEQYF
TRBJ1-2 | - | - | TRBV7-9 | TGTGCCAGCAGCTTAAGCGCGAGACTGTCCCGCTATGGCTACACCTTC | CASSLSARLSRYGYTF
TRBJ2-2 | - | - | TRBV7-8 | TGTGCCAGCAGCCTACAGGGGGGGGGTAACACCGGGGAGCTGTTTTTT | CASSLQGGGNTGELFF
TRBJ2-3 | once | TRBD2 | TRBV25-1 | TGTGCCAGCAGTAGCGGGGGGGGCACAGATACGCAGTATTTT | CASSSGGGTDTQYF
TRBJ2-1 | - | - | TRBV6-1 | TGTGCCAGCAGGACTACTATTTACAATGAGCAGTTCTTC | CASRTTIYNEQFF
TRBJ1-5 | - | TRBD1 | TRBV18 | TGTGCCAGCTCACTCCGGTCGGGACAGGGGAAAAATCAGCCCCAGCATTTT | CASSLRSGQGKNQPQHF
TRBJ2-7 | - | TRBD1 | TRBV4-1 | TGCGCCAGCAGCCACCAGGACAGGGCACAGTACTTC | CASSHQDRAQYF
TRBJ2-2 | once | - | TRBV4-2 | TGTGCCAGCAGCCAAGATATAAGACTCACCGGGGAGCTGTTTTTT | CASSQDIRLTGELFF
TRBJ1-1 | once | TRBD1 | TRBV5-4 | TGTGCCAGCAGCTTTCAAGGGGGCGTTGGCACTGAAGCTTTCTTT | CASSFQGGVGTEAFF
TRBJ2-5 | - | TRBD2 | TRBV19 | TGTGCCAGTAGTATTTTAGCGGGGGGGCGCCAAGAGACCCAGTACTTC | CASSILAGGRQETQYF
TRBJ2-1 | - | TRBD2 | TRBV30 | TGTGCCTGGAGTTACCGGGGGGGCCGCAATGAGCAGTTCTTC | CAWSYRGGRNEQFF
TRBJ2-1 | - | - | TRBV19 | TGTGCCAGTAGTTTAATCGGGACCTACAATGAGCAGTTCTTC | CASSLIGTYNEQFF
TRBJ1-5 | - | - | TRBV7-9 | TGTGCCAGCAGCTTTTTCGCAGGGAGGGATCAGCCCCAGCATTTT | CASSFFAGRDQPQHF
TRBJ1-3 | - | - | TRBV7-9 | TGTGCCAGCAGCCCCAGGCTCTCTGGAAACACCATATATTTT | CASSPRLSGNTIYF
TRBJ1-4 | - | TRBD1 | TRBV28 | TGTGCCAGCAGTTTATGGAACAGGGGAGAAAAACTGTTTTTT | CASSLWNRGEKLFF
TRBJ2-1 | - | - | TRBV4-1 | TGCGCCAGCAGCCTTTCTAGGAATGAGCAGTTCTTC | CASSLSRNEQFF
TRBJ2-1 | - | - | TRBV19 | TGTGCCAGTAGTCTGGTGAGCTCCTACAATGAGCAGTTCTTC | CASSLVSSYNEQFF
TRBJ2-2 | once | - | TRBV30 | TGTGCCTGGAGTGATAGGGACACGAACACCGGGGAGCTGTTTTTT | CAWSDRDTNTGELFF
TRBJ1-5 | - | - | TRBV6-6 | TGTGCCAGCAGTTCCTCCCCAGTACAGCCCCAGCATTTT | CASSSSPVQPQHF
TRBJ2-1 | - | - | TRBV27 | TGTGCCAGCAGTCGAACTAGACCCTACAATGAGCAGTTCTTC | CASSRTRPYNEQFF
TRBJ2-1 | - | TRBD2 | TRBV4-1 | TGCGCCAGCAGCCAAGGAAGGGTAGCGGGGGGGCCTTTTGAGCAGTTCTTC | CASSQGRVAGGPFEQFF
TRBJ1-4 | - | - | TRBV29-1 | TGCAGCGTCTCTACGAATAATGAAAAACTGTTTTTT | CSVSTNNEKLFF
TRBJ2-5 | - | TRBD2 | TRBV5-6 | TGTGCCAGCAGCTCACCCCCCGGGACTAGCAAAGAGACCCAGTACTTC | CASSSPPGTSKETQYF
TRBJ2-3 | - | - | TRBV2 | TGTGCCAGCAGTGGTTTTCTAGCAGGCACAGATACGCAGTATTTT | CASSGFLAGTDTQYF
TRBJ1-1 | - | - | TRBV7-6 | TGTGCCAGCAGCTTAGGTCGGGGGAACACTGAAGCTTTCTTT | CASSLGRGNTEAFF
TRBJ1-2 | - | - | TRBV6-5 | TGTGCCAGCAGTTCTCCGGGTGTTGGGAACTATGGCTACACCTTC | CASSSPGVGNYGYTF
TRBJ2-7 | - | - | TRBV19 | TGTGCCAGTAGGGAGGGGGGGACAGGCCGCGGCGAGCAGTACTTC | CASREGGTGRGEQYF
TRBJ1-3 | once | - | TRBV6-5 | TGTGCCAGCAGTCCTTCCCTGGGTCTAGACACCATATATTTT | CASSPSLGLDTIYF
TRBJ1-4 | once | - | TRBV7-3 | TGTGCCAGCAGCTTAAGACCAAGGAGGGGTGGTGAAAAACTGTTTTTT | CASSLRPRRGGEKLFF
TRBJ1-2 | once | - | TRBV11-3 | TGTGCCAGCAGCCCAGAGGGGCAGGGGAGCTATGGCTACACCTTC | CASSPEGQGSYGYTF
TRBJ2-3 | - | - | TRBV28 | TGTGCCAGCTGGGGCACCACAGATACGCAGTATTTT | CASWGTTDTQYF
TRBJ2-2 | few | TRBD1 | TRBV28 | TGTGCCAGCATTACGGGACAGCCAAACACCGGGGAGCTGTTTTTT | CASITGQPNTGELFF